This TCR beta chain was captured by sequencing in a study of shared clonotypes between healthy human individuals. Study as a whole: Per donor, CD8 memory used one plate, CD8 naive used two, CD4 memory used three and CD4 naive used three.

This clone occurred once. Naive CD8 cells, CD45RO-negative and positively selected for CCR7, excluded terminally differentiated effector memory CD45RA+ cells. This CDR3 is 16 amino acids long. V was clipped by 2 bases and J by 5 bases, with 16 bases between them. Germline V CDR1 and CDR2: SGDLS, YYNGEE. Sorted-subset replicate PCR reactions contained 200 ng DNA, corresponding to approximately 30,000 T cell genomes. Data came from immunoSEQ multiplex PCR; TCRdb stores just in-frame clones and leaves some out. The sample holds some 1,900,000 clones, approximately 94% seen once. The TCR comes from a man in his late teens or twenties in good health. J is TRBJ2-2 and V is TRBV9; D is possibly TRBD1 (8 bases). Source material: naive CD8+ T cells sorted from blood. The CDR3 sequence: CASSVDGQGGTGELFF. The CDR3 bases are TGTGCCAGCAGCGTTGATGGACAGGGAGGGACCGGGGAGCTGTTTTTT.